This record concerns one T cell receptor beta chain sequence. The antigen this receptor binds is unknown. The junction does not match germline at one end; this may be a read error. This entry is derived from a study of control samples from healthy donors and cancer patients (dated by TCRdb to the early 2020s). The CDR3 runs 13 residues from the cysteine to the phenylalanine. Of the read, only the CDR3 DNA is kept; its 39 bases are in frame from base 1. CDR1 MNHEY and CDR2 SMNVEV were looked up in the germline V gene (reference sequence). The library was generated by the immunoSEQ multiplex PCR assay. TCRdb holds this immuneACCESS table with in-frame rearrangements only. Some clones are missing; in checked studies, unresolved V genes explain under half, and the rest has no known cause. A total of about 120,000 clones appear in this sample, over 90% of them only once. Together, the top ten hold roughly 2.6% of the sample.

Here the chain combines TRBV27 and TRBJ1-6; TRBD1 agrees with 7 junctional bases. The receptor comes from a man aged 25 to 40 in good health. Input material: blood. Here is the DNA: TGCGCGGGGACGGGACAGTTCATTTCACCCCTCCACTTT. This translates into CAGTGQFISPLHF.